This entry is about one T cell receptor beta chain. This sample was included in a study of blood T cell repertoires in COVID-19. Produced via immunoSEQ multiplex PCR; TCRdb's table is partial and in-frame only. The sample yields hundreds of thousands of clones, 88% seen once. The clonotype was recovered from a woman in her twenties or thirties who had recovered from COVID-19. Sequenced material: PBMCs or T cells enriched from blood (not recorded which).

The CDR3 DNA reads as TGCGCCAGCAGCCAAGGACAGGCCCTCTCTGGGGCCAACGTCCTGACTTTC. This gives the protein CASSQGQALSGANVLTF. The chain couples TRBV4-1 to TRBJ2-6; D perhaps matches TRBD1 (6 bases). V was trimmed by 1 base and J by 0 bases, leaving 10 bases between them. The CDR3 spans 17 residues. Germline CDR1 reads MGHRA; CDR2 reads YSYEKL.